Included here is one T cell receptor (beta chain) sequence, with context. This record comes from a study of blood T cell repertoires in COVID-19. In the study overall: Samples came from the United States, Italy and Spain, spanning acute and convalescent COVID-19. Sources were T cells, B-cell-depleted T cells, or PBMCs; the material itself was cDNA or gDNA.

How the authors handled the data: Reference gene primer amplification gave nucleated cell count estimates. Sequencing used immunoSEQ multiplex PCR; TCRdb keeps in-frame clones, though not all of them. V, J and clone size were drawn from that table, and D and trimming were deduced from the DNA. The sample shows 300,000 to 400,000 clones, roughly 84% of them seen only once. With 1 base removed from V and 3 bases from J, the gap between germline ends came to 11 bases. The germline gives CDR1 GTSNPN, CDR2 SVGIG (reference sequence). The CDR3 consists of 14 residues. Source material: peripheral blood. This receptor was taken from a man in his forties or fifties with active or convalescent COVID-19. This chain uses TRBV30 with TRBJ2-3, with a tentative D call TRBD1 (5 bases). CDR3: CAWSGQLRTDTQYF. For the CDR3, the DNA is TGTGCCTGGAGTGGACAGCTTAGGACAGATACGCAGTATTTT.